These 5 T cell receptor beta chains were all obtained from the same sample, sequenced in a study of blood T cell repertoires in COVID-19. The method was immunoSEQ multiplex PCR; TCRdb's version includes in-frame clones alone and lacks a portion of them. The sample holds about 480,000 clones, 89% seen once. The specimen sequenced was peripheral blood. The receptors stem from a man between 18 and 29 years old with COVID-19, enrolled during active disease.

The chain couples TRBV10-1 to TRBJ2-1, with TRBD2 matching 13 bases. V was pared by 0 bases and J by 4 bases, with 0 bases of the junction left unmatched. Per germline, CDR1 WNHNN and CDR2 SYGVQD (reference sequence). The CDR3 spans 16 residues. The DNA of the CDR3 is TGCGCCAGCAGTGAGTCGGGACTAGCGGGATACAATGAGCAGTTCTTC. Translated, it gives CASSESGLAGYNEQFF.

Of note for this clone: Additional DNA sequences in this sample encode the identical CDR3. The chain carries TRBV5-1 and TRBJ1-3, with D unresolved. Trimming took 0 bases from V and 2 from J, leaving 6 bases between them. The germline gives CDR1 SGHRS, CDR2 YFSETQ. The CDR3 contains 14 residues. The DNA for the CDR3 is TGCGCCAGCAGCTTGGGCGGAACTGGAAACACCATATATTTT. This gives the protein CASSLGGTGNTIYF.

This chain joins TRBV6-5 and TRBJ2-7; tentative D call: TRBD1 (5 bases). Trimming cost V 7 bases and J 4 bases, with 11 bases left between them. Germline V gene sequence: CDR1 MNHEY, CDR2 SVGAGI. The CDR3 has 12 amino acids. The CDR3 DNA reads as TGTGCCAGCAACCTACAGGTTTACGAGCAGTACTTC. Translation gives CASNLQVYEQYF.

This chain joins TRBV30 and TRBJ2-1; TRBD1 aligns across 8 bases. The V gene's germline CDR1 is GTSNPN and CDR2 SVGIG (reference sequence). There are 13 residues in the CDR3. V shed 8 bases, J shed 5 bases, and the junction held 8 bases outside the gene matches. The chain's CDR3 is CAGGQGNDNEQFF. CDR3 sequence (DNA): TGTGCCGGAGGACAGGGAAATGACAATGAGCAGTTCTTC.

This chain uses TRBV6-5 with TRBJ2-7; 9 bases are a match to TRBD1. Trimming took 6 bases from V and 2 from J; bases not matched to a gene: 8. CDR3 size: 15 residues. Germline V gene data show CDR1 as MNHEY and CDR2 as SVGAGI. The CDR3 is CASSPNRGRAYEQYF. CDR3 sequence (DNA): TGTGCCAGCAGCCCAAACAGGGGGCGAGCCTACGAGCAGTACTTC.